This T cell receptor beta chain came from a study of cytomegalovirus exposure and HLA in healthy donors. Study-level findings and limits: Donor immune exposure was known only as CMV serostatus. The HLA-A and HLA-B alleles of most subjects were reportedly predicted accurately from TCR beta sequences. One cluster of highly shared sequence variants probably arose as a sequencing artifact.

The primer mix had 60 Vbeta and 13 Jbeta primers. The table came from immunoSEQ multiplex PCR; TCRdb's copy has only in-frame clones and leaves some out. The data hold about 130,000 clones, with about 80% observed a single time. Details on this clone: Its antigen is still unknown.

Germline trimming cut 6 bases from V and 4 bases from J; bases unmatched to any gene: 11. The germline V gene has CDR1 MNHNY and CDR2 SVGAGI (reference sequence). The CDR3 is made up of 15 amino acids. The sample taken for sequencing was PBMCs. This chain joins TRBV6-6 and TRBJ1-2; 7 bases agree with TRBD1. This sequence was found in a young man in good health and CMV-seropositive. CDR3 nucleotides: TGTGCCAGCAGCCTTAACAGGGGTCGGGGCTATGGCTACACCTTC. It encodes CASSLNRGRGYGYTF.